A single count supports the clone carrying this T cell receptor (beta chain). With V trimmed by 2 bases and J by 7 bases, 6 bases remained unmatched. This CDR3 has 15 residues. CDR1 is SGHTA, CDR2 FQGNSA, per germline. This entry is derived from a study of blood T cell repertoires in COVID-19. Study in general: Samples representing acute and convalescent COVID-19 were sourced from the United States, Italy and Spain. PBMCs, B-cell-depleted T cells, or T cells were the source of the cDNA or gDNA that made up the material.

In the source study's methods: Estimated nucleated cell counts came from reference gene primer amplification. Clones were read by immunoSEQ multiplex PCR, and TCRdb kept only the in-frame ones, dropping some. D and trimming were read from the DNA, whereas the V and J calls and clone size are those reported in that table. The data contain just under 150,000 clones, 70% to 90% of them singletons. The rearrangement joins TRBV7-2 to TRBJ1-5; 9 bases line up with TRBD1. The material sequenced was peripheral blood. The clonotype comes from a human donor with acute or convalescent COVID-19. The donor label of this sample is uncertain. The DNA for the CDR3 is TGTGCCAGCAGCTTAACACAGGGGGCCGGACAGCCCCAGCATTTT. It translates to CASSLTQGAGQPQHF. The whole variable domain, remainder taken from reference TRBV7-2 and TRBJ1-5, is GAGVSQSPSNKVTEKGKDVELRCDPISGHTALYWYRQSLGQGLEFLIYFQGNSAPDKSGLPSDRFSAERTGGSVSTLTIQRTQQEDSAVYLCASSLTQGAGQPQHFGDGTRLSIL.